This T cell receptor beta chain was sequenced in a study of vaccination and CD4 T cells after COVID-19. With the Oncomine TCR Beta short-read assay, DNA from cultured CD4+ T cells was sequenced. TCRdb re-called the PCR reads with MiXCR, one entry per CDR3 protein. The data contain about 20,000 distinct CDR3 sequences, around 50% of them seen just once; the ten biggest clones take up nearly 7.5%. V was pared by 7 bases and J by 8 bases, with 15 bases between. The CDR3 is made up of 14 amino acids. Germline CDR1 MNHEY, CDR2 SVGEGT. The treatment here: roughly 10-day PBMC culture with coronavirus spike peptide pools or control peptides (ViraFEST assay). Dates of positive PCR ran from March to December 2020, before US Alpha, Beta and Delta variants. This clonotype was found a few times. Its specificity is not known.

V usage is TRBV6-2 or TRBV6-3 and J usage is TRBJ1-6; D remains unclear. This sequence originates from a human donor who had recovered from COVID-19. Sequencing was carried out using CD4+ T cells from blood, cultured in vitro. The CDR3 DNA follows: TGTGCCAGCATTCGACGGGTCCAGGATTCACCCCTCCACTTT. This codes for CASIRRVQDSPLHF.